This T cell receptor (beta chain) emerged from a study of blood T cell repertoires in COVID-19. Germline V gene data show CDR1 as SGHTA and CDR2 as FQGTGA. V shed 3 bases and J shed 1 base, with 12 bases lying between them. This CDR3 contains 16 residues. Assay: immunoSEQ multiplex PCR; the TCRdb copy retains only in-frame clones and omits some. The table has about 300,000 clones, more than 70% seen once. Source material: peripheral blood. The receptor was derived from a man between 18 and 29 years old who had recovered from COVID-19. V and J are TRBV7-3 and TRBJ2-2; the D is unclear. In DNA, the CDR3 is TGTGCCAGCAGCTTCGGCGGAGCCCTGAACACCGGGGAGCTGTTTTTT. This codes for CASSFGGALNTGELFF.